One sample yielded the 3 T cell receptor beta chains listed below, sequenced in a study of cytomegalovirus exposure and HLA in healthy donors. The PCR employed 60 Vbeta primers together with 13 Jbeta primers. TCRdb's table, derived via immunoSEQ multiplex PCR, lists solely in-frame clones and lacks some. The sample shows some 130,000 clones, about 70% of them seen only once. The sequenced material came from PBMCs. All receptors derive from a man aged 35-49 years in good health and CMV-seronegative.

This clone has more than one count but fewer than ten. The rearrangement uses TRBV4-3 and TRBJ1-1; TRBD1 aligns across 8 bases. The CDR3 has 15 amino acids. The germline CDR1 and CDR2 sequences are LGHNA and YSLEER. V lost 0 bases and J lost 0; bases outside the gene matches: 0. The CDR3 here is CASSQEDRVNTEAFF. The CDR3 nucleotides are TGCGCCAGCAGCCAAGAGGACAGGGTGAACACTGAAGCTTTCTTT.

The J gene is TRBJ2-7, the V gene TRBV6-1; TRBD1 matches at 8 bases. With 4 bases clipped from V and 2 bases from J, the junction kept 4 bases outside the gene matches. Germline CDR1 and CDR2: MNHNS and SASEGT. The CDR3 extends over 14 amino acids. For the CDR3, the DNA is TGTGCCAGCAGTGGGACAGGGCGCCCCTACGAGCAGTACTTC. Translation gives CASSGTGRPYEQYF.

This chain uses TRBV5-1 with TRBJ2-3; D call uncertain. CDR3 length equals 15 residues. Germline lookup yields CDR1 SGHRS and CDR2 YFSETQ. V lost 4 bases and J lost 4, with 16 bases in between. CDR3 loop: CASSTRVAEADTQYF. CDR3 sequence (DNA): TGCGCCAGCAGCACACGAGTAGCTGAGGCAGATACGCAGTATTTT.